A single sample gave rise to the 6 T cell receptor beta chains below, sequenced in a study of blood T cell repertoires in COVID-19. Sequencing used immunoSEQ multiplex PCR; TCRdb keeps in-frame clones, though not all of them. The sample gives approximately 290,000 clones, around 91% of which show up once; 3.5% to 4.5% is in the top ten. The material sequenced was PBMCs or T cells enriched from blood (not recorded which). These receptors were collected from a woman aged 18-29 years with acute COVID-19.

The J gene is TRBJ1-5, the V gene TRBV6-1, with 7 bases lining up with TRBD1. V lost 2 bases, J lost 5 bases, and 3 bases stayed unmatched. This CDR3 is 14 amino acids long. The germline V gene encodes CDR1 MNHNS and CDR2 SASEGT. CDR3 protein: CASSEIGTDQPQHF. The DNA for the CDR3 is TGTGCCAGCAGTGAAATCGGGACAGATCAGCCCCAGCATTTT.

The CDR3 DNA reads TGTGCCACCAGTGCGGGGGGGCAAGGCTACACCTTC. Protein: CATSAGGQGYTF. V is TRBV24-1 and J is TRBJ1-2; D possibly corresponds to TRBD1 (6 bases). The CDR3 loop spans 12 amino acids. V lost 5 bases, J lost 8 bases, and 11 bases lay in between. From germline, CDR1 is KGHDR and CDR2 SFDVKD.

The chain joins TRBV28 to TRBJ1-2; D unresolved. The V and J ends lost 5 bases and 4 bases respectively, with 8 bases between them. The CDR3 spans 12 residues. Per the germline V gene, CDR1 is MDHEN and CDR2 is SYDVKM. The CDR3 bases are TGTGCCAGCAGTCAATACAGCTATGGCTACACCTTC. Its translation: CASSQYSYGYTF.

The chain recombines TRBV19 with TRBJ2-2; TRBD2 matches at 13 bases. Germline lookup yields CDR1 LNHDA and CDR2 SQIVND (reference sequence). J was trimmed by 6 bases and V by 6 bases; bases with no gene match: 7. There are 16 residues in the CDR3. CDR3: CASSPGLAGYPGELFF. The CDR3, as DNA: TGTGCCAGTAGCCCGGGACTAGCGGGATATCCCGGGGAGCTGTTTTTT.

Concerning this clone itself: The sample contains more than one DNA sequence encoding this CDR3. V gene TRBV28 combines with J gene TRBJ1-2; 7 bases are shared with TRBD1. Germline CDR1 is MDHEN and CDR2 is SYDVKM. The CDR3 covers 13 residues. Losses at the gene ends were 6 bases for V and 4 bases for J; bases not matched to a gene: 5. The CDR3 DNA follows: TGTGCCAGCAGCTCGACAGGGACCTATGGCTACACCTTC. Translating gives CASSSTGTYGYTF.

The chain joins TRBV19 to TRBJ2-1; 8 bases map to TRBD1. J was trimmed by 8 bases and V by 6 bases; bases with no gene match: 18. The CDR3 is made up of 17 amino acids. The germline V gene has CDR1 LNHDA and CDR2 SQIVND (reference sequence). DNA of the CDR3: TGTGCCAGTAGCACCCGGTCAGGGGGCCGCAAACGGGATGAGCAGTTCTTC. This codes for CASSTRSGGRKRDEQFF.